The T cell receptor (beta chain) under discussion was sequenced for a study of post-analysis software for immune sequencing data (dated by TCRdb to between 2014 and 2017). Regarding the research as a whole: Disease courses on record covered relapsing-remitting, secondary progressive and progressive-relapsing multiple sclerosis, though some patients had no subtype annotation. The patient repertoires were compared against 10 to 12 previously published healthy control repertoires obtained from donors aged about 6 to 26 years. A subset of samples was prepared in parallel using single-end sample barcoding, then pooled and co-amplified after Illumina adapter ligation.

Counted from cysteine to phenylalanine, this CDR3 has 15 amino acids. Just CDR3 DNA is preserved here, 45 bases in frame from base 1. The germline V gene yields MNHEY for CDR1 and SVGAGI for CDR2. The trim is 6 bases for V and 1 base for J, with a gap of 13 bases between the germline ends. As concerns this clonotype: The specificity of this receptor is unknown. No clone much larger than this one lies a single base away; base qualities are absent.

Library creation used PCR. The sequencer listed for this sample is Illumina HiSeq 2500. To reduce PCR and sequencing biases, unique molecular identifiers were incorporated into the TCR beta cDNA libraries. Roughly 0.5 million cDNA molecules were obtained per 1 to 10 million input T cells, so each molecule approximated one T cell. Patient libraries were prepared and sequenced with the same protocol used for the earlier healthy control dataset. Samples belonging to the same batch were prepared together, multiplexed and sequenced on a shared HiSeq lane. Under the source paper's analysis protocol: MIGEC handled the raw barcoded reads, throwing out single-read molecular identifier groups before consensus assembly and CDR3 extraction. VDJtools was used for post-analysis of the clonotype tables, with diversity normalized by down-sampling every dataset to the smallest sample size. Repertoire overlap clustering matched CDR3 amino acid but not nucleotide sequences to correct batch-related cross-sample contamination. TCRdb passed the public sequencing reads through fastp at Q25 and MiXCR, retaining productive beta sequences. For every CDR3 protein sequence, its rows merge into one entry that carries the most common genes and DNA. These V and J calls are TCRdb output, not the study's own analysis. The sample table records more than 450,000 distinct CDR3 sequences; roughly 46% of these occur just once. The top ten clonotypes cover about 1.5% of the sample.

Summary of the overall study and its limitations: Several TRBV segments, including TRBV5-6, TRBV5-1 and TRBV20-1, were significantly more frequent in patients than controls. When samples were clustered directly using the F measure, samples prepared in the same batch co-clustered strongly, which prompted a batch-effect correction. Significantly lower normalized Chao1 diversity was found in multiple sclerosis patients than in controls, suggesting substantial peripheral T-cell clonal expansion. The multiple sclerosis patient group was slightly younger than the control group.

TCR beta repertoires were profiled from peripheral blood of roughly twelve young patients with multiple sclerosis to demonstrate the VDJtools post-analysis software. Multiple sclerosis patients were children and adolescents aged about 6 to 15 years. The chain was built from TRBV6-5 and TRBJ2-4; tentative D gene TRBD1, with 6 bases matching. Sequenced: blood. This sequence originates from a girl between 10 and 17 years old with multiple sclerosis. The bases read TGTGCCAGCAGACGGACAGAGGACGCCAAAAACATTCAGTACTTC. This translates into CASRRTEDAKNIQYF.